This T cell receptor beta chain was observed in a study of blood T cells in healthy people across ages. Turning to the study itself: Capture by template switching was about one barcoded beta molecule per two T cells.

Remarks on this clonotype: Antigen: not known.

The CDR3 spans 14 residues. Trimming left V 1 base short and J 1 base short, with 7 bases between. CDR1 and CDR2 (germline): SEHNR, FQNEAQ (reference sequence). Study-wide points: Researchers judged that diversity estimates from one million T cells fell short of true values.

A second PCR, run for about 7 to 11 cycles, used a sample-barcoded 5' primer plus a J-beta primer mix. In TCRdb, the 5' RACE reads were re-called with MiXCR into one record per CDR3 protein. The data hold some 880,000 distinct CDR3 sequences, with approximately 35% observed a single time. V gene TRBV7-9 combines with J gene TRBJ1-1; D uncertain. This clonotype originated in a man between 18 and 35 years old in good health. The material sequenced was blood. This CDR3 is CASSLVNTNTEAFF. The CDR3 DNA is TGTGCCAGCAGCTTAGTGAACACGAACACTGAAGCTTTCTTT.